This entry concerns a single T cell receptor beta chain. This record comes from a study of blood T cell repertoires in COVID-19. Study-wide context: Donors in the United States, Italy and Spain gave samples during acute or convalescent COVID-19. The cDNA or gDNA used as material had been derived from T cells, B-cell-depleted T cells, or PBMCs.

As originally analysed: Nucleated cell counts were estimated from reference gene primer amplification. Method: immunoSEQ multiplex PCR; TCRdb's copy keeps in-frame clones and lacks some. Clone size and V and J calls were adopted from that table, with D and trimming inferred from the DNA. The sample records some 57,000 clones, roughly 89% being singletons. The CDR3 has 14 residues. The ends lost 6 bases at V and 0 bases at J; junction bases unmatched: 3. Germline CDR1 and CDR2: KGHSH and LQKENI. The sample was peripheral blood. The chain has TRBV18 and TRBJ1-2, with 8 nucleotides matching TRBD1. This TCR derives from a human donor in a cohort sampled during active COVID-19. CDR3 sequence (DNA): TGTGCCAGCTCCCCGGGACAGGCTAACTATGGCTACACCTTC. This sequence encodes CASSPGQANYGYTF.